Below, one TCR beta chain is given with its context. The antigen is not known. This record comes from a study of graft-versus-host responses after intestinal transplantation. Study background: Among the recipients, transplants were multivisceral, liver-intestinal, or isolated intestinal. Every recipient underwent anti-thymocyte globulin induction, then tacrolimus and steroids for two to three years.

Study-wide results and limits: Marrow from the recipient contained GvH clones, some of which had appeared first in ileum or blood. Peak circulating GvH clone levels tracked with early post-transplant HvG declines.

Generated by immunoSEQ multiplex PCR, the TCRdb table keeps only in-frame clones and is missing some. The sample has some 130,000 clones; around nine tenths are singletons. The V and J ends lost 3 bases and 0 bases respectively, with 12 bases between them. CDR3 length: 15 amino acids. CDR1 is SGDLS and CDR2 is YYNGEE in the germline V gene. This chain uses TRBV9 with TRBJ1-1; D is perhaps TRBD1 (5 bases). This receptor was taken from a human donor who received an intestinal transplant. The specimen was unstimulated CD4+ T cells sorted from spleen or lymph node cells, collected before intestinal transplant. DNA of the CDR3: TGTGCCAGCAGCGCTCGGGACCGAATGAACACTGAAGCTTTCTTT. This sequence encodes CASSARDRMNTEAFF.